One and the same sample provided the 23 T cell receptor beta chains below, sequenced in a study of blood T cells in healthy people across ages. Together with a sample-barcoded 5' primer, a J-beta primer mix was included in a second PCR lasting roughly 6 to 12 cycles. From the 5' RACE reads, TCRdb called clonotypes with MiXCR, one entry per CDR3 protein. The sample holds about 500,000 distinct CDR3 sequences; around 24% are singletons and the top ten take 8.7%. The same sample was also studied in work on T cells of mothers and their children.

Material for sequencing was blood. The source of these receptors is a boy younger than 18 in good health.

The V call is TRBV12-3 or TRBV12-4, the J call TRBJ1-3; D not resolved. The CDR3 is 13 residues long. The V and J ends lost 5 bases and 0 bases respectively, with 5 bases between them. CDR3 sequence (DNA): TGTGCCAGCAGTCTGCACTCTGGAAACACCATATATTTT. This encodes CASSLHSGNTIYF.

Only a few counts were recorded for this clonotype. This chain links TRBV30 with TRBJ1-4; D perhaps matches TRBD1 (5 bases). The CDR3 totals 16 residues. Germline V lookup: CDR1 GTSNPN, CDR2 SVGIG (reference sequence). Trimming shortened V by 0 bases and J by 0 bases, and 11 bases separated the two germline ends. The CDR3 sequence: CAWSVNRLPTNEKLFF. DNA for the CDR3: TGTGCCTGGAGTGTGAACAGGCTCCCAACTAATGAAAAACTGTTTTTT.

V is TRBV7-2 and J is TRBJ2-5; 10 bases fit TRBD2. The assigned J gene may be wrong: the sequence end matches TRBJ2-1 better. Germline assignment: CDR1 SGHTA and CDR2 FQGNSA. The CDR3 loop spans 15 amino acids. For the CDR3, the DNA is TGTGCCAGCAGCTTACGTGCTAGCGGGGGTAATGAGCAGTTCTTC. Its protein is CASSLRASGGNEQFF.

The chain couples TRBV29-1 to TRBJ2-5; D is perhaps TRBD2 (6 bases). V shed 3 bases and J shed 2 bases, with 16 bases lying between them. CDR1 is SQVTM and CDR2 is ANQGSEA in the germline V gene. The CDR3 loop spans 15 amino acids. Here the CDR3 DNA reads TGCAGCGTTGACCTCGTAGCGGCCCTGCAAGAGACCCAGTACTTC. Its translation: CSVDLVAALQETQYF.

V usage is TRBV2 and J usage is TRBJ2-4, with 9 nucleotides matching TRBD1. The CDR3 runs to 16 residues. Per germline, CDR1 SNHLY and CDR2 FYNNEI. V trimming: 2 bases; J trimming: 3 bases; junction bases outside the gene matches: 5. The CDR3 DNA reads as TGTGCCAGCAGTGAACCGGGACAGGGCGACAAAAACATTCAGTACTTC. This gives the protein CASSEPGQGDKNIQYF.

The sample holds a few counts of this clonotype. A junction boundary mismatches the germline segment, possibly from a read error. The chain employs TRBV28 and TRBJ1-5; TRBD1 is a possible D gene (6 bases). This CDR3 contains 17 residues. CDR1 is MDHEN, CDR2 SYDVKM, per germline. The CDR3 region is CASSPLRVTGTNQPQHF. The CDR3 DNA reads TGTGCCAGCAGCCCACTCCGGGTGACAGGTACCAATCAACCCCAGCATTTT.

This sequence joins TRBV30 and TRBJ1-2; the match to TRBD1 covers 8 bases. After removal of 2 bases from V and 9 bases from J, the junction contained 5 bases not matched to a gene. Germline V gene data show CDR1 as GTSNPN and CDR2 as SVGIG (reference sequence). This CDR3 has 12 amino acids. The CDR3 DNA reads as TGTGCCTGGAGTCGGACAGGGAGAAGCTACACCTTC. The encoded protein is CAWSRTGRSYTF.

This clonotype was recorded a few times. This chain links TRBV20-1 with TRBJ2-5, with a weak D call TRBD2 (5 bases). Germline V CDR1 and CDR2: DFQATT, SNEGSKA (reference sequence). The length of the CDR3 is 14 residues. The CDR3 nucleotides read TGCAGCTCGAACCCGCTAGCTAACCAAGAGACCCAGTACTTC. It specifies CSSNPLANQETQYF.

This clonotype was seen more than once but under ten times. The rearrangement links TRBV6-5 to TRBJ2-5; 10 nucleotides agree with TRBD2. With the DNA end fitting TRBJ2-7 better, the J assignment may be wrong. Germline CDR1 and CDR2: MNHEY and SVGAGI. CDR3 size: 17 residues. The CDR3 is CASSSRTLAGGAYEQYF. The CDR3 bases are TGTGCCAGCAGTTCCCGCACCTTAGCGGGAGGCGCCTACGAGCAGTACTTC.

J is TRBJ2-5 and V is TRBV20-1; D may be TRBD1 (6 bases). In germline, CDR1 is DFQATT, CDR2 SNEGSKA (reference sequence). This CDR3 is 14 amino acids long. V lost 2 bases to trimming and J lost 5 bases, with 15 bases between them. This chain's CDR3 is CSARRSTGLETQYF. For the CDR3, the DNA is TGCAGTGCTAGAAGAAGCACAGGGCTGGAGACCCAGTACTTC.

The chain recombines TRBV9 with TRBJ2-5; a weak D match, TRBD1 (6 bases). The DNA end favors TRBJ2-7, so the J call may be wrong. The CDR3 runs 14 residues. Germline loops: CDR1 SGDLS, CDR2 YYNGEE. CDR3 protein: CASSVEQGPYEQYF. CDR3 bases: TGTGCCAGCAGCGTAGAACAGGGCCCCTACGAGCAGTACTTC.

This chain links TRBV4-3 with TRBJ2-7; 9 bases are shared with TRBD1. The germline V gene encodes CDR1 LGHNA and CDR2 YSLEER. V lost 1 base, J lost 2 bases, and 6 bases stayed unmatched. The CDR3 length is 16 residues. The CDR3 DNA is TGCGCCAGCAGCCAAGTATTAGGACAGGGGACCTACGAGCAGTACTTC. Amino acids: CASSQVLGQGTYEQYF.

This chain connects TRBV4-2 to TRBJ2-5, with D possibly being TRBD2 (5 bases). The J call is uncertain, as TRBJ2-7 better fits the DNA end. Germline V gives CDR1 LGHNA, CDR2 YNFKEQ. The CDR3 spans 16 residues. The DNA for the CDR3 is TGTGCCAGCAGCCAAGACTTGCCAGCGGTGTCCCACGAGCAGTACTTC. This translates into CASSQDLPAVSHEQYF.

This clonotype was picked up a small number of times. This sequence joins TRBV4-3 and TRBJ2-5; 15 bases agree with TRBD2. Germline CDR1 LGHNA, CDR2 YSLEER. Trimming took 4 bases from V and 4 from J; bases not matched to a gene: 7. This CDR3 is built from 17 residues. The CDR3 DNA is TGCGCCAGCAGCCGATGGACTAGCGGGGGGGCTGGAGAGACCCAGTACTTC. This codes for CASSRWTSGGAGETQYF.

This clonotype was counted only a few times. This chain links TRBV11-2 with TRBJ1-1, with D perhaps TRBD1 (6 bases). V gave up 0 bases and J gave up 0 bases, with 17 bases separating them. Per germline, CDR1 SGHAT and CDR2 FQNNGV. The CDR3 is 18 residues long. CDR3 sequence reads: CASSLDLYRGALNTEAFF. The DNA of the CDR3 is TGTGCCAGCAGCTTAGATCTCTACCGGGGGGCACTGAACACTGAAGCTTTCTTT.

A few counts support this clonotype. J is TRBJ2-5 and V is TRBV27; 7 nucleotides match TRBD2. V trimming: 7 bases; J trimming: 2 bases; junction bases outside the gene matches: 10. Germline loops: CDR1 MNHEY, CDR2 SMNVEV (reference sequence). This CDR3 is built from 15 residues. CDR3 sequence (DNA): TGTGCCAGCATCGAAGCGGGGAGTGATCAAGAGACCCAGTACTTC. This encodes CASIEAGSDQETQYF.

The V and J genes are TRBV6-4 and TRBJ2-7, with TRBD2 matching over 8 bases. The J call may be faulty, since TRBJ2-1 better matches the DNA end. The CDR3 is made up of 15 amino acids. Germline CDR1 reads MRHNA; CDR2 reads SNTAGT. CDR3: CASSEFSGRTYEQFF. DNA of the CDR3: TGTGCCAGCAGTGAATTCAGCGGGAGAACGTATGAGCAGTTCTTC.

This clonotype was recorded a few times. For the CDR3, the DNA is TGTGCCAGCAGTCCCCTCGGTGGGGCTGGAAACACCATATATTTT. Translated: CASSPLGGAGNTIYF. This chain uses TRBV6-5 with TRBJ1-3; D is uncertain. The CDR3 has 15 residues. V lost 5 bases and J 2 bases, leaving 13 bases between the germline ends. CDR1 is MNHEY, CDR2 SVGAGI, per germline.

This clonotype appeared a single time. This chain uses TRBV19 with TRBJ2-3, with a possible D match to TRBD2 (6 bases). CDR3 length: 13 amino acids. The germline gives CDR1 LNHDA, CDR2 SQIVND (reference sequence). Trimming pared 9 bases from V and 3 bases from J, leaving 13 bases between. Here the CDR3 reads CASKRAGTDTQYF. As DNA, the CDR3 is TGTGCCAGCAAGCGGGCGGGAACAGATACGCAGTATTTT.

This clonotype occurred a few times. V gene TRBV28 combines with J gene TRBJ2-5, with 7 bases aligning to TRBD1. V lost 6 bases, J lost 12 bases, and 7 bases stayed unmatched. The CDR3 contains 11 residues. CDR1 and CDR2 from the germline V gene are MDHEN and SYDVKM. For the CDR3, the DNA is TGTGCCAGCAGGACAGGGTTTGAGGAGTACTTC. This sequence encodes CASRTGFEEYF. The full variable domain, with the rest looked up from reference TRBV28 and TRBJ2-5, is DVKVTQSSRYLVKRTGEKVFLECVQDMDHENMFWYRQDPGLGLRLIYFSYDVKMKEKGDIPEGYSVSREKKERFSLILESASTNQTSMYLCASRTGFEEYFGPGTRLLVL.

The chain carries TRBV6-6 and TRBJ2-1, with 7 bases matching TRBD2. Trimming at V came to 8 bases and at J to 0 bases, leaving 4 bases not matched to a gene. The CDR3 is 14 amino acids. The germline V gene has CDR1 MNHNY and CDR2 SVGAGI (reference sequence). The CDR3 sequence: CASRLADSYNEQFF. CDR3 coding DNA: TGTGCCAGCCGGCTAGCGGACTCCTACAATGAGCAGTTCTTC.

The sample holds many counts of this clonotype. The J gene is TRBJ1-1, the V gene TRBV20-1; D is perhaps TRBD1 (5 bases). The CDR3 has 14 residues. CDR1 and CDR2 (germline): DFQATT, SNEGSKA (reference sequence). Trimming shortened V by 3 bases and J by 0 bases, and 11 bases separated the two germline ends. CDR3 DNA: TGCAGTGCTAGTAGGGAGGGGTTGAACACTGAAGCTTTCTTT. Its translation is CSASREGLNTEAFF.

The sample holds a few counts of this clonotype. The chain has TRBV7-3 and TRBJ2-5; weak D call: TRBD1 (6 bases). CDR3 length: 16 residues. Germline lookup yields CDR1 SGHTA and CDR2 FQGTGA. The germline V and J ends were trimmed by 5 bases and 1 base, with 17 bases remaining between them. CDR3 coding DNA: TGTGCCAGCAGCCCCGGGGACAACCTTCGCCAAGAGACCCAGTACTTC. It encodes CASSPGDNLRQETQYF.